This section outlines one TCR beta chain sequence together with its context. This sample is drawn from a study of tumor-infiltrating lymphocytes in primary liver carcinoma. Study at large: Patients, male and female, were 30 to 69 years old.

For blood RNA, unsorted whole blood served as the source, and germline DNA was extracted too. There are 13 residues in the CDR3. The V segment lost 8 bases and the J segment 7 bases; nucleotides outside the gene matches: 13. Germline CDR1 SQVTM, CDR2 ANQGSEA. TCR beta cDNA was reverse-transcribed from about 0.45 ug of total RNA. The reaction used a constant-region primer and ProtoScript II reverse transcriptase. Construction of TCR beta libraries relied on three successive nested multiplex PCR rounds employing slightly modified ARM-PCR. Each of the first two PCR rounds ran roughly 10 cycles with TRBV1-TRBV30 forward and C-beta reverse primers. MiXCR, applied by TCRdb to the multiplex PCR reads, yields one record per CDR3 protein. The sample consists of 310,000 or so distinct CDR3 sequences, 50% to 60% of them appearing once.

Material for sequencing was peripheral blood. The rearrangement links TRBV29-1 to TRBJ2-7; 8 nucleotides match TRBD2. The clonotype was recovered from a woman in her twenties or thirties with primary liver carcinoma and hepatitis B virus infection. CDR3 bases: TGCAGCATTGTAACTAGCGGTGGGGATGAGCAGTACTTC. Translating it yields CSIVTSGGDEQYF.